A selection of T cell receptor beta chains follows, all from one sample in a study of T cell repertoires in cytomegalovirus infection. TCRdb re-called the reads with MiXCR, one entry per CDR3 protein. The sample consists of 110,000 to 150,000 distinct CDR3 sequences, around 30% of them appearing once. Their cognate antigens are unknown. The input for sequencing was CD8+ T cells from cultured PBMCs, taken from culture after CMV antigen stimulation. The receptors derive from a human donor in good health (CMV status not recorded). Some clones in this sample may be carry-over from other donors' samples. The CDR3 runs from the conserved cysteine through the conserved F or W. D genes are given only for firm matches. Clone size, where shown, is once, few, many, or a class for clones that have expanded.

TRBV29-1	11	TRBJ1-1	NA	NA	CSVEDRGFAFF	TGCAGCGTTGAAGACAGGGGTTTTGCTTTCTTT
TRBV27	13	TRBJ1-1	NA	NA	CASSFGANLEAFF	TGTGCCAGCAGTTTCGGTGCGAACCTTGAAGCTTTCTTT
TRBV7-2	16	TRBJ2-3	NA	few	CASSLLRGAPSDTQYF	TGTGCCAGCAGCTTACTCCGGGGGGCGCCCTCGGATACGCAGTATTTT
TRBV7-6	12	TRBJ1-6	NA	NA	CASSDYNSPLHF	TGTGCCAGCAGCGACTATAATTCACCCCTCCACTTT
TRBV7-9	16	TRBJ2-5	NA	NA	CASSLITVEGGETQYF	TGTGCCAGCAGCTTAATTACCGTAGAAGGGGGGGAGACCCAGTACTTC
TRBV5-1	14	TRBJ1-2	TRBD1	NA	CASSPGTGDWGYTF	TGCGCCAGCAGCCCCGGGACAGGGGATTGGGGCTACACCTTC
TRBV7-4	15	TRBJ2-1	NA	NA	CASSTRKSSYNEQFF	TGTGCCAGCAGCACACGCAAGAGCTCCTACAATGAGCAGTTCTTC
TRBV19	13	TRBJ1-5	NA	many	CASSIRGDQPQHF	TGTGCCAGTAGTATTCGGGGAGATCAGCCCCAGCATTTT
TRBV19	13	TRBJ2-7	NA	NA	CASSTGTSYEQYF	TGTGCCAGTAGTACAGGGACCTCCTACGAGCAGTACTTC
TRBV7-4	15	TRBJ2-1	NA	NA	CASIRRGYSYNEQFF	TGTGCCAGCATAAGAAGGGGGTACTCCTACAATGAGCAGTTCTTC
TRBV6-5	15	TRBJ1-6	TRBD1	few	CASSLLTGNNSPLHF	TGTGCCAGCAGCCTCTTGACAGGGAATAATTCACCCCTCCACTTT
TRBV28	13	TRBJ2-7	NA	few	CASSLQGGYEQYF	TGTGCCAGCAGTCTCCAGGGGGGTTACGAGCAGTACTTC
TRBV7-2	15	TRBJ2-1	NA	few	CASRPSGASYNEQFF	TGTGCCAGCAGGCCCAGCGGCGCTTCCTACAATGAGCAGTTCTTC
TRBV7-2	14	TRBJ2-1	TRBD2	few	CASSHGLAWDEQFF	TGTGCCAGCAGTCACGGACTAGCATGGGATGAGCAGTTCTTC
TRBV6-1	14	TRBJ1-5	NA	NA	CASSEVGVWQPQHF	TGTGCCAGCAGTGAAGTCGGGGTTTGGCAGCCCCAGCATTTT
TRBV10-3	13	TRBJ2-5	TRBD1	few	CAISGDSQETQYF	TGTGCCATCAGTGGGGACAGTCAAGAGACCCAGTACTTC
TRBV7-9	14	TRBJ1-1	TRBD1	once	CASSSSRGLTEAFF	TGTGCCAGCAGCTCCTCAAGGGGGCTGACTGAAGCTTTCTTT
TRBV11-2	18	TRBJ1-6	TRBD1	many	CASSPDRGVDALNSPLHF	TGTGCCAGCAGCCCCGACAGGGGCGTCGACGCGTTAAATTCACCCCTCCACTTT
TRBV6-8	15	TRBJ1-4	NA	NA	CASSYLGDGNEKLFF	TGTGCCAGCAGTTATTTGGGGGACGGCAATGAAAAACTGTTTTTT
TRBV5-4	13	TRBJ1-1	NA	NA	CASSLGGGAEAFF	TGTGCCAGCAGCTTGGGAGGGGGAGCTGAAGCTTTCTTT
TRBV7-9	17	TRBJ2-3	NA	many	CASSFSGVKESTDTQYF	TGTGCCAGCAGCTTCTCAGGGGTTAAAGAAAGCACAGATACGCAGTATTTT
TRBV12-3/TRBV12-4	13	TRBJ1-2	TRBD1	NA	CASGDSFNYGYTF	TGTGCCAGCGGGGACAGCTTTAACTATGGCTACACCTTC
TRBV10-3	13	TRBJ2-3	NA	NA	CAIGGTATDTQYF	TGTGCCATCGGGGGGACGGCCACAGATACGCAGTATTTT
TRBV7-6	15	TRBJ1-1	NA	many	CASSLEISVEGEAFF	TGTGCCAGCAGCTTAGAAATTTCAGTGGAGGGTGAAGCTTTCTTT
TRBV12-5	14	TRBJ1-2	TRBD1	NA	CASGLVKTGDGYTF	TGTGCTAGTGGTTTGGTAAAAACAGGGGATGGCTACACCTTC
TRBV27	15	TRBJ1-5	NA	NA	CASSLWPGNNQPQHF	TGTGCCAGCAGTTTATGGCCCGGCAACAATCAGCCCCAGCATTTT
TRBV7-2	14	TRBJ2-7	TRBD1	many	CASSQGTGSLQQYF	TGTGCCAGCAGCCAGGGGACAGGGAGTCTTCAGCAGTACTTC
TRBV7-9	14	TRBJ1-1	NA	few	CASSPREGGTEAFF	TGTGCCAGCAGCCCCCGGGAGGGAGGCACTGAAGCTTTCTTT
TRBV5-1	15	TRBJ1-4	NA	NA	CASSSPGATNEKLFF	TGCGCCAGCAGCAGTCCGGGGGCAACTAATGAAAAACTGTTTTTT
TRBV19	15	TRBJ2-1	TRBD2	NA	CASSIGGGEYNEQFF	TGTGCCAGTAGTATAGGCGGGGGAGAGTACAATGAGCAGTTCTTC
TRBV19	13	TRBJ2-7	NA	NA	CASSQTGAGEQYF	TGTGCCAGTAGTCAGACGGGGGCAGGCGAGCAGTACTTC
TRBV7-3	17	TRBJ2-1	NA	NA	CASSYPREGGTYNEQFF	TGTGCCAGCAGCTACCCTCGAGAGGGGGGGACTTACAATGAGCAGTTCTTC
TRBV7-9	13	TRBJ2-7	NA	NA	CATSSLTAHEQYF	TGTGCCACCTCGTCCCTTACGGCCCACGAGCAGTACTTC
TRBV7-3	17	TRBJ2-3	TRBD2	NA	CASSFTPGLAGGSTQYF	TGTGCCAGCAGTTTTACCCCGGGACTAGCGGGGGGGAGTACGCAGTATTTT
TRBV7-9	13	TRBJ1-1	NA	many	CASLSGLDTEAFF	TGTGCCAGCCTATCGGGGTTGGACACTGAAGCTTTCTTT
TRBV11-1	12	TRBJ2-7	NA	NA	CASGQTAYEQYF	TGTGCCAGCGGGCAGACAGCCTACGAGCAGTACTTC
TRBV12-3/TRBV12-4	10	TRBJ2-1	NA	NA	CASRGHEQFF	TGTGCCAGCAGGGGGCATGAGCAGTTCTTC
TRBV11-1	15	TRBJ2-7	TRBD1	NA	CASSPGQGARYEQYF	TGTGCCAGCAGCCCTGGACAGGGGGCCCGCTACGAGCAGTACTTC
TRBV20-1	11	TRBJ1-2	NA	NA	CSASLRDDYTF	TGCAGTGCTAGTCTCCGGGATGACTACACCTTC
TRBV28	15	TRBJ2-1	NA	NA	CASTSGDLTYNEQFF	TGTGCCAGCACCTCGGGGGACTTGACCTACAATGAGCAGTTCTTC